The following is a TCR beta chain sequence with its context. Together with a sample-barcoded 5' primer, a J-beta primer mix was included in a second PCR lasting roughly 7 to 11 cycles. TCRdb reprocessed the 5' RACE reads with MiXCR, giving one entry per CDR3 protein. The sample has over a million distinct CDR3 sequences, 42% seen once. The data belong to a study of blood T cells in healthy people across ages. Specimen: blood. The TCR originated in a woman younger than 30 in good health.

The CDR3 DNA reads TGTGCCATCAGTGATGGGCCTTTCCCCTACGAGCAGTACTTC. This gives the protein CAISDGPFPYEQYF. The rearrangement joins TRBV10-3 to TRBJ2-7; no definite D call. Germline CDR1 ENHRY, CDR2 SYGVKD. The V end was cut by 3 bases, the J end by 2 bases, with 11 bases between. The CDR3 consists of 14 residues.